A single T cell receptor beta chain is shown here with its context. TCRdb keeps only in-frame clones here, not all; method: immunoSEQ multiplex PCR. The sample records roughly 120,000 clones, about 94% being singletons. This CDR3 has 12 amino acids. Germline V gives CDR1 SNHLY, CDR2 FYNNEI. V shed 1 base and J shed 3 bases, with 2 bases lying between them. The entry originates in a study of control samples from healthy donors and cancer patients. Sample: blood. The gene calls are TRBV2 and TRBJ2-3; no firm D call. The receptor was isolated from a man younger than 45 in good health. CDR3 region: CASSEETDTQYF. The CDR3 region has the DNA TGTGCCAGCAGTGAAGAAACAGATACGCAGTATTTT.